Sequencing of this T cell receptor (beta chain) was carried out in a study of early T cells in non-severe SARS-CoV-2 infection. This clonotype was picked up many times. Germline CDR1 and CDR2: LNHNV and YYDKDF (reference sequence). The CDR3 spans 12 residues. V dropped 0 bases and J dropped 11 bases, with 10 bases sitting between them. TCRdb reprocessed the 5' RACE reads via MiXCR and lists one record per CDR3 protein. The sample records approximately 65,000 distinct CDR3 sequences, 10% to 15% being singletons. This TCR derives from an adult who was a healthcare worker with PCR-confirmed SARS-CoV-2 infection or an uninfected control (not recorded which). The chain employs TRBV15 and TRBJ2-5; D not certain. Sequenced material: whole blood. The CDR3 DNA reads TGTGCCACCAGCAGAGATTTTGGGTCTCAGTACTTC. This gives the protein CATSRDFGSQYF. The complete variable domain, with remaining parts taken from reference TRBV15 and TRBJ2-5, reads DAMVIQNPRYQVTQFGKPVTLSCSQTLNHNVMYWYQQKSSQAPKLLFHYYDKDFNNEADTPDNFQSRRPNTSFCFLDIRSPGLGDTAMYLCATSRDFGSQYFGPGTRLLVL.